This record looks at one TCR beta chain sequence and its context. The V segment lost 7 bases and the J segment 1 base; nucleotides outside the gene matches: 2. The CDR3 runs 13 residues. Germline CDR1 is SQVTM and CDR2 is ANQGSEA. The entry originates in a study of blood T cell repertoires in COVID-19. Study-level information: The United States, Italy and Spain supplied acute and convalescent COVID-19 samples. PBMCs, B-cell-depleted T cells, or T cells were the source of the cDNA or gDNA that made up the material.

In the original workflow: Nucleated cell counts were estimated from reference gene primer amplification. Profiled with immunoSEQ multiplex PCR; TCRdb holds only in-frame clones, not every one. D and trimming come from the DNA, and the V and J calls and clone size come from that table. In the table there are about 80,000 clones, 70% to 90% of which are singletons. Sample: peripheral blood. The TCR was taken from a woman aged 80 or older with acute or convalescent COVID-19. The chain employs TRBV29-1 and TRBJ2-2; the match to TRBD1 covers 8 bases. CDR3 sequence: CSAGTGNTGELFF. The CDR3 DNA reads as TGCAGCGCCGGGACAGGGAACACCGGGGAGCTGTTTTTT.